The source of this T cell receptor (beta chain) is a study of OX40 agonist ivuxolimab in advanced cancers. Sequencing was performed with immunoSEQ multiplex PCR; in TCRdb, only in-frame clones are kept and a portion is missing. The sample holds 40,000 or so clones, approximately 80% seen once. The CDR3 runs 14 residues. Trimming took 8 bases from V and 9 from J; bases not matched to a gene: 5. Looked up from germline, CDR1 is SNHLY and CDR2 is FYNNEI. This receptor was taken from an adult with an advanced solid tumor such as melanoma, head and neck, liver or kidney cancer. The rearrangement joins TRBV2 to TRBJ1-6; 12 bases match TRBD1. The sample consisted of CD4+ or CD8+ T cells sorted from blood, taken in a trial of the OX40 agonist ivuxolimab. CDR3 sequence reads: CASGPGQGASPLHF. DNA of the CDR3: TGTGCCAGCGGTCCGGGACAGGGGGCTTCACCCCTCCACTTT.